The source of this TCR beta chain is a study of early T cells in non-severe SARS-CoV-2 infection. General observations from the study: Private and CD4 specificities were missed by VDJdb matching, skewed to anti-spike CD8.

This clonotype was detected a few times. The antigen remains undetermined. V dropped 7 bases and J dropped 2; count of bases not matched to a gene: 6. The CDR3 extends over 14 amino acids. Germline V gene lookup returns CDR1 DFQATT and CDR2 SNEGSKA (reference sequence). Unique molecular identifiers (one per individual cDNA molecule) were attached. TCRdb ran MiXCR on the 5' RACE reads and lists one entry per CDR3 protein. The sample comprises 90,000 to 120,000 distinct CDR3 sequences, approximately 10% of which are singletons, and roughly 8% rests with the top ten. This TCR was sampled from an adult who was a healthcare worker with PCR-confirmed SARS-CoV-2 infection or an uninfected control (not recorded which). The chain couples TRBV20-1 to TRBJ2-3; 10 bases are a match to TRBD2. The source material was whole blood. DNA for the CDR3: TGCAGTGTCGGGACTAGCGCAGACACAGATACGCAGTATTTT. Translation gives CSVGTSADTDTQYF.